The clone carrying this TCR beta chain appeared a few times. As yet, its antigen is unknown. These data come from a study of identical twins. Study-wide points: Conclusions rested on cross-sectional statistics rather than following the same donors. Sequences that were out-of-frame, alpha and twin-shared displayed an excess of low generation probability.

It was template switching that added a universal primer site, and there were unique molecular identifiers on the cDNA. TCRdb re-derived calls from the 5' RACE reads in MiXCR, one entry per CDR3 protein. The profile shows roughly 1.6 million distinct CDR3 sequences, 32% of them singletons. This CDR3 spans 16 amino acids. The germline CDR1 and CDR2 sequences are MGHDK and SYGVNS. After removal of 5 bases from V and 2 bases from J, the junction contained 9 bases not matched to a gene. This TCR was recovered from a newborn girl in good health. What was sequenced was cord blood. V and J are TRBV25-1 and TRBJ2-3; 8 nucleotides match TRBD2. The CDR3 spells CASSNPGGPDTDTQYF. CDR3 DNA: TGTGCCAGCAGTAATCCGGGAGGGCCCGACACAGATACGCAGTATTTT.